The clone carrying this T cell receptor beta chain came up a few times. The sample comes from a study of T cells in Graves' hyperthyroidism and ophthalmopathy. Using RNA transcripts as the source, TCR beta CDR3 regions were amplified. RT-PCR in the first round (using the HTBI primer set) targeted the TCR CDR3. TCRdb redid the calling of the multiplex PCR reads with MiXCR, one entry per CDR3 protein. The sample gives 600,000 to 850,000 distinct CDR3 sequences, around 20% of which show up once; 16% is in the top ten. CDR1 and CDR2 (germline): KGHSH, LQKENI. The CDR3 runs to 15 residues. The V end was cut by 1 base, the J end by 0 bases, with 6 bases between.

The rearrangement links TRBV18 to TRBJ1-4; unclear D gene. The source material was blood. The TCR originated in a woman in her 50s with Graves' hyperthyroidism that later progressed to Graves' ophthalmopathy. The DNA of the CDR3 is TGTGCCAGCTCACCACGGGGAACAACTAATGAAAAACTGTTTTTT. Protein: CASSPRGTTNEKLFF.